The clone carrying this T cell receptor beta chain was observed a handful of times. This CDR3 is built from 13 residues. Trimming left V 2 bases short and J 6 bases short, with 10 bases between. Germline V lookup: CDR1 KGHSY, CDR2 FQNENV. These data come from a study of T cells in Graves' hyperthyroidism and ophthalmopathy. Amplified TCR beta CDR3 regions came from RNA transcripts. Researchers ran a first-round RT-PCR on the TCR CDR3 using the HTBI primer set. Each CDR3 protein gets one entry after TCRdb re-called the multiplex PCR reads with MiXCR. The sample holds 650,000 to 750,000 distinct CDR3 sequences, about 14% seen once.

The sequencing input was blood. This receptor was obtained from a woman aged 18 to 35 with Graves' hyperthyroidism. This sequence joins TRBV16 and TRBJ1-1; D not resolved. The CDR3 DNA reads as TGTGCCAGCAGCCAACAAAGCCTGGCTGAAGCTTTCTTT. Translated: CASSQQSLAEAFF.